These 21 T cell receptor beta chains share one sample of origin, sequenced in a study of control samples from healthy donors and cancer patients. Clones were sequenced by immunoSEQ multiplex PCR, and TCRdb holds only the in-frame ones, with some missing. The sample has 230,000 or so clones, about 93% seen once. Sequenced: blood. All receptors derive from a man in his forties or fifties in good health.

This CDR3 reads CASASSGGPQYF. The DNA of the CDR3 is TGTGCCAGTGCTTCTTCCGGGGGACCCCAGTACTTC. V gene TRBV19 combines with J gene TRBJ2-5; TRBD2 might be the D (6 bases). Deletions cut 8 bases from V and 9 bases from J, with 16 bases between. Germline V gene sequence: CDR1 LNHDA, CDR2 SQIVND (reference sequence). This CDR3 comprises 12 residues.

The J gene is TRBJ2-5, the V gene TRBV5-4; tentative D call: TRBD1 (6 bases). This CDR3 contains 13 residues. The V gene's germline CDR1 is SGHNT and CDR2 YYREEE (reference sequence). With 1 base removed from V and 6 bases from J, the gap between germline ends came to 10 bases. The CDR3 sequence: CASSLLGAKTQYF. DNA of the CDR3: TGTGCCAGCAGCTTGCTGGGGGCAAAGACCCAGTACTTC. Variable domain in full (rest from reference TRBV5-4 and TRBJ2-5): ETGVTQSPTHLIKTRGQQVTLRCSSQSGHNTVSWYQQALGQGPQFIFQYYREEENGRGNFPPRFSGLQFPNYSSELNVNALELDDSALYLCASSLLGAKTQYFGPGTRLLVL.

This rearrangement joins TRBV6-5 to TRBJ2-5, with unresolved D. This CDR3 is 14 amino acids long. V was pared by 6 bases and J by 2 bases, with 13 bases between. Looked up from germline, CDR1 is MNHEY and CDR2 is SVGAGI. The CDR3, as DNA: TGTGCCAGCAGAATAAACCCTGGGCAAGAGACCCAGTACTTC. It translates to CASRINPGQETQYF.

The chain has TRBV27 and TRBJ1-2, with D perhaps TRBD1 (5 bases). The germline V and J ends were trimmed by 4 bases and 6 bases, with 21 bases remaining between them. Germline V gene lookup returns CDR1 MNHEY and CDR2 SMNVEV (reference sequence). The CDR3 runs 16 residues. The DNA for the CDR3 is TGTGCCAGCAGTTACGTGACAGCCGGGGGATCCGATGGCTACACCTTC. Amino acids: CASSYVTAGGSDGYTF.

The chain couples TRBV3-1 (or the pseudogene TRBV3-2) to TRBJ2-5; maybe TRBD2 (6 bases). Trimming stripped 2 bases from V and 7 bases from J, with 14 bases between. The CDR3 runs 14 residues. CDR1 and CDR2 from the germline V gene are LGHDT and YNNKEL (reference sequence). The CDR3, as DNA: TGTGCCAGCAGCCAATCGTCTAGCGATTGGACCCAGTACTTC. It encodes CASSQSSSDWTQYF.

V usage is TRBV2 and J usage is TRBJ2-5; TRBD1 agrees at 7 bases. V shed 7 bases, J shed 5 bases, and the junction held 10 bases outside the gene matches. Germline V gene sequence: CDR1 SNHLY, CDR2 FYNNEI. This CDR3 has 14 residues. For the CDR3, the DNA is TGTGCCAGCAACCTACAGGGGCGACAGGAGACCCAGTACTTC. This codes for CASNLQGRQETQYF.

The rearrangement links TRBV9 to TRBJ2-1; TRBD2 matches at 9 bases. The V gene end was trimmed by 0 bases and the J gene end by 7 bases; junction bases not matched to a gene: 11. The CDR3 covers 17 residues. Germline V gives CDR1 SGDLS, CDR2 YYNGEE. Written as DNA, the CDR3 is TGTGCCAGCAGCGTAGGAGTATTCGGACTAGCGAGTAATGAGCAGTTCTTC. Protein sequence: CASSVGVFGLASNEQFF.

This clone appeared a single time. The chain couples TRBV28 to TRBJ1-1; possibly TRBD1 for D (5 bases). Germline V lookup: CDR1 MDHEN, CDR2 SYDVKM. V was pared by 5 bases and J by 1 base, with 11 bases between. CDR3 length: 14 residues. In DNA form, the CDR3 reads TGTGCCAGCAGTATAGAGGGGTCGAACACTGAAGCTTTCTTT. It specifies CASSIEGSNTEAFF. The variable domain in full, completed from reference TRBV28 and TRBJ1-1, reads DVKVTQSSRYLVKRTGEKVFLECVQDMDHENMFWYRQDPGLGLRLIYFSYDVKMKEKGDIPEGYSVSREKKERFSLILESASTNQTSMYLCASSIEGSNTEAFFGQGTRLTVV.

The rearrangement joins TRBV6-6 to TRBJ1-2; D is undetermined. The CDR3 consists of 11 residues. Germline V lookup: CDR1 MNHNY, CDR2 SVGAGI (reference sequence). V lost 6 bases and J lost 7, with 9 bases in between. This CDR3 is CASSPPPGYTF. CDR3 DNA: TGTGCCAGCAGCCCACCCCCTGGCTACACCTTC.

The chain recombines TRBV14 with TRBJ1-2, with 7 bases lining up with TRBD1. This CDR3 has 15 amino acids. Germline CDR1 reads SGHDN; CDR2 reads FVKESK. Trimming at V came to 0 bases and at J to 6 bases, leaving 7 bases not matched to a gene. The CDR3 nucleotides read TGTGCCAGCAGCCAAGATTACGGGACAGTCCATGGCTACACCTTC. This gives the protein CASSQDYGTVHGYTF.

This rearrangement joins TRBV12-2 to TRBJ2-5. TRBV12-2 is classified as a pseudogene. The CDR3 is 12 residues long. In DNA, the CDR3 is TGTGCAAGTCGCTTAGTGGAAGAGACCCAGTACTTC. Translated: CASRLVEETQYF.

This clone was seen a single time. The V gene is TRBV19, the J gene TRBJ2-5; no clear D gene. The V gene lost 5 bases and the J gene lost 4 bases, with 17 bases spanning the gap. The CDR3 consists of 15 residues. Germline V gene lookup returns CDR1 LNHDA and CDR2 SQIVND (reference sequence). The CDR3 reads CASSLGGVVGETQYF. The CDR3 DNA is TGTGCCAGTAGTCTCGGTGGGGTGGTTGGAGAGACCCAGTACTTC.

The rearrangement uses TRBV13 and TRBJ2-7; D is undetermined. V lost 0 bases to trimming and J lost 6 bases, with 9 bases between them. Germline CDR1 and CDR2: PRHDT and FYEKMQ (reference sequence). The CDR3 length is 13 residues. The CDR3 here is CASSLGRGFEQYF. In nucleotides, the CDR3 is TGTGCCAGCAGCTTAGGCCGTGGGTTCGAGCAGTACTTC.

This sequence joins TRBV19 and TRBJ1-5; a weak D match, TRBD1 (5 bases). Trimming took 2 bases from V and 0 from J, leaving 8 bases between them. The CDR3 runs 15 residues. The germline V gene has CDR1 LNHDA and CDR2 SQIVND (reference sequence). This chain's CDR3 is CASSIMGDSNQPQHF. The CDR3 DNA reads TGTGCCAGTAGTATAATGGGGGATAGCAATCAGCCCCAGCATTTT.

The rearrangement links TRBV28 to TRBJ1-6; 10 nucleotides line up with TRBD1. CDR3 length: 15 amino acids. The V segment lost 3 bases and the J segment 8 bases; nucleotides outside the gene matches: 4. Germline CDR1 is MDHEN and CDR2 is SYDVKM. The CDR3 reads CASSFRGTGDSPLHF. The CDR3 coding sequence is TGTGCCAGCAGTTTTAGAGGGACAGGGGATTCACCCCTCCACTTT.

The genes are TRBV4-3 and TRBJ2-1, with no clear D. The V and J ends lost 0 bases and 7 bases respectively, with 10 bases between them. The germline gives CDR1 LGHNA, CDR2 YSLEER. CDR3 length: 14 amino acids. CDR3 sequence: CASSQEPSSNEQFF. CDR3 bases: TGCGCCAGCAGCCAAGAGCCCTCCAGTAATGAGCAGTTCTTC.

The CDR3 nucleotides read TGTGCCAGCAGCCCTCAGGGGGCGCAGAAAGCTTTCTTT. Its translation: CASSPQGAQKAFF. The chain is built from TRBV5-4 and TRBJ1-1, with 8 bases identical to TRBD1. J gave up 9 bases and V 4 bases, and 8 bases lay outside the gene matches. The CDR3 extends over 13 amino acids. From germline, CDR1 is SGHNT and CDR2 YYREEE (reference sequence). Together with reference TRBV5-4 and TRBJ1-1, the CDR3 gives the full variable domain: ETGVTQSPTHLIKTRGQQVTLRCSSQSGHNTVSWYQQALGQGPQFIFQYYREEENGRGNFPPRFSGLQFPNYSSELNVNALELDDSALYLCASSPQGAQKAFFGQGTRLTVV.

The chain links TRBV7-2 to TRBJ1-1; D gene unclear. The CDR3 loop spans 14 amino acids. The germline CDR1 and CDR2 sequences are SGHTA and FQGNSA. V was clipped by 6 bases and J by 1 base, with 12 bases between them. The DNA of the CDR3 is TGTGCCAGCAGATTCCCGACCCAGAACACTGAAGCTTTCTTT. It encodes CASRFPTQNTEAFF.

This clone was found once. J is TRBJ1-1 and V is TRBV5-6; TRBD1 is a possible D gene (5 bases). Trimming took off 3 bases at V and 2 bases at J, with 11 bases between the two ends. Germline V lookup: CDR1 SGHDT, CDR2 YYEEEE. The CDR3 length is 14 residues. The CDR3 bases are TGTGCCAGCAGCTCCAACGGGGGAAACACTGAAGCTTTCTTT. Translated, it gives CASSSNGGNTEAFF.

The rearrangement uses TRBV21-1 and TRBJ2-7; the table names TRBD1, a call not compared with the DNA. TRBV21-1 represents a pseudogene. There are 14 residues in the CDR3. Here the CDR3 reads CASIITGGPYEQYV. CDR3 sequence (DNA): TGTGCCAGCATAATCACAGGGGGACCCTACGAGCAGTACGTC.

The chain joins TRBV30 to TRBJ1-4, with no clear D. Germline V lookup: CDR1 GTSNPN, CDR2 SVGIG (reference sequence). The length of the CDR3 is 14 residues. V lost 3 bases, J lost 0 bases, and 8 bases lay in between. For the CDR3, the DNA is TGTGCCTGGAGGACCTACCCAACTAATGAAAAACTGTTTTTT. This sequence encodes CAWRTYPTNEKLFF.